A selection of T cell receptor beta chains follows, all from one sample in a study of T-cell memory formation after mild COVID-19. TCRdb processed the 5' RACE reads anew with MiXCR; each CDR3 protein has one entry. The table has roughly 610,000 distinct CDR3 sequences, roughly 17% seen once; the top ten hold roughly 8%. Specimen: PBMCs or a T cell subset sorted from them (not recorded which). Receptor source: an adult woman who had mild COVID-19 (a few samples of this study predate the infection). Cell type and time point are not known. The CDR3 runs from the conserved cysteine through the conserved F or W.

cdr3_aa j_call v_call
CSVAPAGGGFSYEQYF TRBJ2-7 TRBV29-1
CSASLAGGTYEQYF TRBJ2-7 TRBV20-1
CSARFSSWTLNSPLHF TRBJ1-6 TRBV20-1
CASSLVGQGSDTQYF TRBJ2-3 TRBV5-4
CASSFSDRVGEKLFF TRBJ1-4 TRBV12-3/TRBV12-4
CATMGGNEQFF TRBJ2-1 TRBV5-1
CASSGLPRVTDTQYF TRBJ2-3 TRBV12-3/TRBV12-4
CSARESGTTGELFF TRBJ2-2 TRBV20-1
CSVEPRGGEYEQYF TRBJ2-7 TRBV29-1
CASSESGGAIGELFF TRBJ2-2 TRBV9
CASSFRAGGSPLHF TRBJ1-6 TRBV7-9
CASSQDGLASYEQYF TRBJ2-7 TRBV3-1
CSAIGGSSSNIQYF TRBJ2-4 TRBV20-1
CASSIRGGNTDTQYF TRBJ2-3 TRBV19
CASSLYHGSEPYGYTF TRBJ1-2 TRBV4-3
CASSYQGSNEQYF TRBJ2-7 TRBV6-6
CAISRQGGETQYF TRBJ2-5 TRBV10-3